This T cell receptor beta chain was sequenced for a study of blood T cell repertoires in COVID-19 (dated by TCRdb to the early 2020s). For the study in its entirety: Samples covering the acute and convalescent phases of COVID-19 were provided by collaborators in the United States, Italy and Spain. The material from the prospective study consisted of cDNA or gDNA derived from T cells, B-cell-depleted T cells, or PBMCs. Subjects who had been exposed to COVID-19, were actively infected with it, or had recovered from it provided the deeply sampled blood TCRbeta repertoires that made up the dataset. The repertoires were made available in a free public database intended to serve as a resource for research on the immune response to SARS-CoV-2. Samples came from the ongoing ImmuneRACE study (first 160 participants) plus 1,254 subjects from 6 global collaborators. Nearly every sample came with metadata listing a de-identified subject ID, COVID-19 status, age in years and sex. Where HLA class I and class II types were available, the types were taken from metadata supplied by the sample provider, not from assay-based typing. The study at large found these results: Clinical and demographic metadata were provided uncurated, with the amount varying by source and participant.

With regard to this clone: This receptor's antigen is unknown. No much larger clonotype is one base removed from it; base qualities were not supplied.

Participants in the prospective study were aged roughly 18 to 100 years, lived in approximately 26 United States geographic areas, and enrolled through a virtual design. In the prospective study, cohorts were assigned on the basis of participant-reported clinical history obtained from a screening survey and a study questionnaire. Recovered participants in ImmuneRACE Cohort 3 were defined as having two consecutive negative NP/OP PCR tests, clearance from a healthcare professional, or resolution of symptoms. In the prospective study, mobile phlebotomists collected whole blood, serum and a nasopharyngeal or oropharyngeal swab from each participant. Over an approximately 2-month period, participants in the prospective study had the option of providing additional blood draws and questionnaires. Blood samples from the prospective study were shipped frozen or at room temperature prior to DNA extraction.

TCRbeta CDR3 regions were amplified from genomic DNA by means of the immunoSEQ Assay, a bias-controlled multiplex PCR. Per the authors' processing: The number of nucleated cells in each sample was estimated by amplification of reference gene primers within the assay. To quantify the absolute abundance of each unique TCRbeta CDR3 rearrangement, sequence reads were collapsed and filtered. For each sample, productive Simpson clonality was calculated as the square root of Simpson's diversity index over productive rearrangements. TCRdb's version of the immuneACCESS table is confined to in-frame rearrangements and falls short of the full clone set. An unresolved V gene accounts for under half of the shortfall where checked; the remainder is of unknown origin. V and J calls and clone size are given by that table; D and trimming were obtained from the DNA. Within this sample are fewer than 350,000 clones, with around 90% of them counted one time only. The ten largest clones take up less than 2% of the sample.

Taken from cysteine to phenylalanine, the CDR3 has 13 residues. Only CDR3 DNA is held: 39 bases, read in frame from base 1. Taken from the germline V gene, the CDR1 and CDR2 loops are SGHTA and FQGTGA. V loses 5 bases of germline sequence and J loses 5 bases, and the interval between the two ends is 12 bases. The source is a woman aged 40 to 55 who had recovered from COVID-19. The sequenced material came from PBMCs or T cells enriched from blood (not recorded which). The receptor chain draws on TRBV7-3 and TRBJ1-2, with TRBD1 tentatively as D gene (6 bases match). The nucleotide sequence is TGTGCCAGCAGCCCAGGGGTACAGTATGGCTACACCTTC. It specifies CASSPGVQYGYTF.